The present TCR beta chain was sequenced within a study of Ad26.COV2.S vaccination and SARS-CoV-2 variants. Study outcomes and limitations: CD8+ and CD4+ T cells specific for spike reportedly responded with substantial breadth after vaccination.

Note on this clone: The antigen is undetermined.

Using immunoSEQ multiplex PCR, the repertoire was profiled, and TCRdb retains in-frame clones only, with some absent. The sample has 440,000 or so clones, approximately 90% seen once. Stated treatment: about 20 received Ad26.COV2.S at low or high dose, single or two shots; several received placebo; per-sample allocation not given. Sampling took place 63 days after the first vaccine or placebo injection. The specimen comprised peripheral blood, sampled in a trial of Ad26.COV2.S vaccine versus placebo. The TCR comes from a person aged 18-65 years who received the Ad26.COV2.S COVID-19 vaccine or a placebo.

CDR3 nucleotides: TGTGCCAGCAGTTATGCTATTGGACAGGGGTACTACGAGCAGTACTTC. It is translated as CASSYAIGQGYYEQYF. The chain employs TRBV6-5 and TRBJ2-7; 9 positions match TRBD1. Germline V gives CDR1 MNHEY, CDR2 SVGAGI. The CDR3 sequence is 16 residues long. The V segment lost 3 bases and the J segment 3 bases; nucleotides outside the gene matches: 9.